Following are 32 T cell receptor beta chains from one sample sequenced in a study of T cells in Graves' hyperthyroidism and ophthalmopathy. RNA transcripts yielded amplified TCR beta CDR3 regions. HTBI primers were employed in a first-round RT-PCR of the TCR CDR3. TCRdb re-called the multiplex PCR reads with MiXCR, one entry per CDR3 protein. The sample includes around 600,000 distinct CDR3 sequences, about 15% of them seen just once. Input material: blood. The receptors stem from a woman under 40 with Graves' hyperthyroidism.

This CDR3 reads CASSEFSGSPLHF. The CDR3, as DNA: TGTGCCAGCAGTGAATTTTCGGGATCACCCCTCCACTTT. This chain joins TRBV25-1 and TRBJ1-6; D remains unclear. The CDR3 is 13 amino acids. Germline CDR1 and CDR2: MGHDK and SYGVNS. Trimming took off 1 base at V and 10 bases at J, with 8 bases between the two ends.

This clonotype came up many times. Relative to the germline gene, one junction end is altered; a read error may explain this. The CDR3 bases are TGTGCCAGCAGTTTAGAATTCTATAATTCACCCCTCCACTTT. It specifies CASSLEFYNSPLHF. This chain joins TRBV13 and TRBJ1-6; D unclear. Germline assignment: CDR1 PRHDT and CDR2 FYEKMQ (reference sequence). The CDR3 extends over 14 amino acids.

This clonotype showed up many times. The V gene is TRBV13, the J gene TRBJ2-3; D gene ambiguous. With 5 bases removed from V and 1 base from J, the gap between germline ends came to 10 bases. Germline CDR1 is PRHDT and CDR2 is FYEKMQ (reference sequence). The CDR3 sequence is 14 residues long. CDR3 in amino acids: CASSIKDGTDTQYF. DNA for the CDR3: TGTGCCAGCAGCATCAAGGACGGCACAGATACGCAGTATTTT. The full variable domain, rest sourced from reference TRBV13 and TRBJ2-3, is AAGVIQSPRHLIKEKRETATLKCYPIPRHDTVYWYQQGPGQDPQFLISFYEKMQSDKGSIPDRFSAQQFSDYHSELNMSSLELGDSALYFCASSIKDGTDTQYFGPGTRLTVL.

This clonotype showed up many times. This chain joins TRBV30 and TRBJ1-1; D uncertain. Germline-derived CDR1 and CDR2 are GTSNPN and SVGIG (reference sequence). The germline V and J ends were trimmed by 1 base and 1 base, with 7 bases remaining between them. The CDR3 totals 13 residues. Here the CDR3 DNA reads TGTGCCTGGAGTGGCGTTGCGAACACTGAAGCTTTCTTT. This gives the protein CAWSGVANTEAFF.

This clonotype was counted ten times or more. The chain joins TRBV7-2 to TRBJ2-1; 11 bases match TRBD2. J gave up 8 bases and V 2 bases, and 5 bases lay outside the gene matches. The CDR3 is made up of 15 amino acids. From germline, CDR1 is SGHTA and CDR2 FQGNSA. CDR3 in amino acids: CASSLLAGGYHEQFF. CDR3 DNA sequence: TGTGCCAGCAGCTTATTAGCGGGAGGGTATCATGAGCAGTTCTTC. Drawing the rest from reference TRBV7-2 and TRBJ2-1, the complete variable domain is GAGVSQSPSNKVTEKGKDVELRCDPISGHTALYWYRQSLGQGLEFLIYFQGNSAPDKSGLPSDRFSAERTGGSVSTLTIQRTQQEDSAVYLCASSLLAGGYHEQFFGPGTRLTVL.

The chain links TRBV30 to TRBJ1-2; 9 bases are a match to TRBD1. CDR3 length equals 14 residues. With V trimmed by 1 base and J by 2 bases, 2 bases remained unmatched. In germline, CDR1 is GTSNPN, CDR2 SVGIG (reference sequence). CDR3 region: CAWSDGTGNYGYTF. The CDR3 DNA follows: TGTGCCTGGAGTGACGGGACAGGGAACTATGGCTACACCTTC.

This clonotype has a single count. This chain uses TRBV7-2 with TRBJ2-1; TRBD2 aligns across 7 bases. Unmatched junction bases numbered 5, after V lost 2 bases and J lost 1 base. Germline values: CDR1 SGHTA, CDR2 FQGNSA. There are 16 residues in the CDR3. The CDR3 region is CASSLSLAASYNEQFF. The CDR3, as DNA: TGTGCCAGCAGCTTAAGTCTAGCGGCTTCCTACAATGAGCAGTTCTTC.

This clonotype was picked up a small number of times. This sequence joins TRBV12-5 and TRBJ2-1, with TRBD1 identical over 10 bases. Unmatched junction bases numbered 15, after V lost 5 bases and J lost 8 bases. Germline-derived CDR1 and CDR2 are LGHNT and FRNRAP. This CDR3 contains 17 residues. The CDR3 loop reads CASGGGQGRRYRDEQFF. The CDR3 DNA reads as TGTGCTAGTGGTGGGGGACAGGGGAGACGTTACAGGGATGAGCAGTTCTTC.

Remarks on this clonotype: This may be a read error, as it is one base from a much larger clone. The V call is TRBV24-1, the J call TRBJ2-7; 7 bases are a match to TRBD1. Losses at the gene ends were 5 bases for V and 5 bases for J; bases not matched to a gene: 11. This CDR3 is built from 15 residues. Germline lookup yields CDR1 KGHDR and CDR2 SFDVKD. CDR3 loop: CATSAGGTDVDEQYF. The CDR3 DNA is TGTGCCACCAGTGCCGGTGGGACAGACGTGGACGAGCAGTACTTC.

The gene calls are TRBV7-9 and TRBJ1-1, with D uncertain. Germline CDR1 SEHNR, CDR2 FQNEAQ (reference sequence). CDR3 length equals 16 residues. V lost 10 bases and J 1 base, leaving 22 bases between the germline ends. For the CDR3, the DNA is TGTGCCACCTCGCGGACCCAGGTGATCTCGAACACTGAAGCTTTCTTT. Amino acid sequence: CATSRTQVISNTEAFF. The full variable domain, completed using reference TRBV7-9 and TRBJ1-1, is DTGVSQNPRHKITKRGQNVTFRCDPISEHNRLYWYRQTLGQGPEFLTYFQNEAQLEKSRLLSDRFSAERPKGSFSTLEIQRTEQGDSAMYLCATSRTQVISNTEAFFGQGTRLTVV.

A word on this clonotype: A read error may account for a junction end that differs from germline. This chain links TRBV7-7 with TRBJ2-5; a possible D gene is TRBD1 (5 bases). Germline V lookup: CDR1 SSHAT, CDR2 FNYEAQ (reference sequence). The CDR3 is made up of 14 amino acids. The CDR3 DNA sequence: TGTGCTAGCAGCTTAGGGGCGACAGAAGAGACCCAGTACTTC. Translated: CASSLGATEETQYF.

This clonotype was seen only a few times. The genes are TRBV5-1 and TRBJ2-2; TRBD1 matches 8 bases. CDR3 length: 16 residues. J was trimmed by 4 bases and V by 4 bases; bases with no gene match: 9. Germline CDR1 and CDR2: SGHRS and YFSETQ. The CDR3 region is CASSQTGTGATGELFF. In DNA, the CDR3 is TGCGCCAGCAGCCAAACCGGGACAGGAGCCACCGGGGAGCTGTTTTTT.

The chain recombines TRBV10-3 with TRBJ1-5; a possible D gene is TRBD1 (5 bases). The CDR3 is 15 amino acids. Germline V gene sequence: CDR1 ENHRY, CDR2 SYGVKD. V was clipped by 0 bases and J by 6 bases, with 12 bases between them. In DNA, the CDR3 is TGTGCCATCAGTGAGTCGACGGGGGGATCTCAGCCCCAGCATTTT. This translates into CAISESTGGSQPQHF.

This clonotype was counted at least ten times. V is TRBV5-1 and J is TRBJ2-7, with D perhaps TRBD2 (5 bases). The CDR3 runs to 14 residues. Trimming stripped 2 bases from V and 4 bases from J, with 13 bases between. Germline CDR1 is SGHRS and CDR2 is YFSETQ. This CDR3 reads CASSFRERRYEQYF. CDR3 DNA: TGCGCCAGCAGCTTCCGGGAAAGGCGATACGAGCAGTACTTC.

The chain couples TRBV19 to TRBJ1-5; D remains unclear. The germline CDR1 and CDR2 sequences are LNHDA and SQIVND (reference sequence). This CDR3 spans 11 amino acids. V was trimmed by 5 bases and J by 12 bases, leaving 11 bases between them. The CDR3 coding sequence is TGTGCCAGTAGTTTCGGTGCTCACCAGCATTTT. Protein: CASSFGAHQHF. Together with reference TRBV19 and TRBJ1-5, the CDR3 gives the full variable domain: DGGITQSPKYLFRKEGQNVTLSCEQNLNHDAMYWYRQDPGQGLRLIYYSQIVNDFQKGDIAEGYSVSREKKESFPLTVTSAQKNPTAFYLCASSFGAHQHFGDGTRLSIL.

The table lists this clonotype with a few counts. In DNA, the CDR3 is TGTGCCAGCAGTTTAGGATGGGGGTTTGGCTACACCTTC. Residues: CASSLGWGFGYTF. V and J are TRBV27 and TRBJ1-2, with D possibly being TRBD1 (5 bases). CDR1 is MNHEY, CDR2 SMNVEV, per germline (reference sequence). Trimming removed 2 bases from V and 7 bases from J, with 11 bases in between. This CDR3 has 13 amino acids.

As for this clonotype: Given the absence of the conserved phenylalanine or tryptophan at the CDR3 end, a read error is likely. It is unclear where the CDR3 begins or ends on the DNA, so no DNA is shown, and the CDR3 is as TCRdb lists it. The CDR3 loop is CASSQESRAN. The chain couples TRBV3-1 to TRBJ2-7. Including both end residues, the CDR3 is 10 amino acids long. Germline V lookup: CDR1 LGHDT, CDR2 YNNKEL (reference sequence).

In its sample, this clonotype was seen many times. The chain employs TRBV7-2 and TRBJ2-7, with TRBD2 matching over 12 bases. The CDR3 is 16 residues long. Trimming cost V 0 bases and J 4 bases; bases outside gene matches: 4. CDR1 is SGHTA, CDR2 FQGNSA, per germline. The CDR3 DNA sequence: TGTGCCAGCAGCTTAGCGCCTAGCGGGAGGGGGTACGAGCAGTACTTC. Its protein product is CASSLAPSGRGYEQYF. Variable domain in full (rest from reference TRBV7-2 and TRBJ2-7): GAGVSQSPSNKVTEKGKDVELRCDPISGHTALYWYRQSLGQGLEFLIYFQGNSAPDKSGLPSDRFSAERTGGSVSTLTIQRTQQEDSAVYLCASSLAPSGRGYEQYFGPGTRLTVT.

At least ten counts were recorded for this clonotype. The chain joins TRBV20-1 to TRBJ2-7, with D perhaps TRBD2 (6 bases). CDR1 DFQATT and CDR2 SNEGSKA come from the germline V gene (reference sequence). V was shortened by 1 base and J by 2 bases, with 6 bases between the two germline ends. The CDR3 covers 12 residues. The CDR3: CSARGGAYEQYF. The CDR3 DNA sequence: TGCAGTGCTAGAGGCGGGGCCTACGAGCAGTACTTC.

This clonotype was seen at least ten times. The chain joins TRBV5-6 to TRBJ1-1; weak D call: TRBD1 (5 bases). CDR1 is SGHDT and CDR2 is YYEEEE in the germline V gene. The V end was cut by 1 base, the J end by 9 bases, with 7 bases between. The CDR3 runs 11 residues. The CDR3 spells CASSLMGQAFF. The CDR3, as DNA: TGTGCCAGCAGCTTGATGGGACAAGCTTTCTTT. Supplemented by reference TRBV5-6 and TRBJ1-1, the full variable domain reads DAGVTQSPTHLIKTRGQQVTLRCSPKSGHDTVSWYQQALGQGPQFIFQYYEEEERQRGNFPDRFSGHQFPNYSSELNVNALLLGDSALYLCASSLMGQAFFGQGTRLTVV.

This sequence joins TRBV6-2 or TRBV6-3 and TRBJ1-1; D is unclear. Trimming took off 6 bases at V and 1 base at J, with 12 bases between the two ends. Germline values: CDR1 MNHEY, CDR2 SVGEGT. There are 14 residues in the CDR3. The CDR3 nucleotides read TGTGCCAGCAGGGACCCCCCGGAGAACACTGAAGCTTTCTTT. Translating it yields CASRDPPENTEAFF.

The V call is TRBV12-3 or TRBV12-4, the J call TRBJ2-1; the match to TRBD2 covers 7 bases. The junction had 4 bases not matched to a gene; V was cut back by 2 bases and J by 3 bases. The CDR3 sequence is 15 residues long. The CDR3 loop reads CASSLKTSIYNEQFF. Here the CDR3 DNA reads TGTGCCAGCAGTTTAAAGACTAGCATCTACAATGAGCAGTTCTTC.

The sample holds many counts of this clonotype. CDR3 DNA sequence: TGTGCCAGCAGCCTCCGTCATAGTACAGGGGGCGAGCAGTACTTC. Residues: CASSLRHSTGGEQYF. This sequence joins TRBV7-2 and TRBJ2-7; TRBD1 aligns across 8 bases. V was clipped by 5 bases and J by 6 bases; unmatched bases: 12. The germline gives CDR1 SGHTA, CDR2 FQGNSA. The CDR3 totals 15 residues.

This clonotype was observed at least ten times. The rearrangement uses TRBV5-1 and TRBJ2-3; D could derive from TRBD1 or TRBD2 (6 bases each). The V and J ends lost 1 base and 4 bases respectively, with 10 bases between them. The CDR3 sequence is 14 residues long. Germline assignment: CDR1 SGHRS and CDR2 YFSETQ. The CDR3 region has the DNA TGCGCCAGCAGCTTGTGGGGGGCCGCAGATACGCAGTATTTT. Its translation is CASSLWGAADTQYF.

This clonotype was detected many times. This CDR3 is CASSPRGGPNEQFF. DNA for the CDR3: TGTGCCAGCTCACCTCGGGGAGGGCCAAATGAGCAGTTCTTC. The V gene is TRBV18, the J gene TRBJ2-1, with 7 positions matching TRBD2. The CDR3 runs to 14 residues. V trimming: 3 bases; J trimming: 7 bases; junction bases outside the gene matches: 6. CDR1 is KGHSH, CDR2 LQKENI, per germline.

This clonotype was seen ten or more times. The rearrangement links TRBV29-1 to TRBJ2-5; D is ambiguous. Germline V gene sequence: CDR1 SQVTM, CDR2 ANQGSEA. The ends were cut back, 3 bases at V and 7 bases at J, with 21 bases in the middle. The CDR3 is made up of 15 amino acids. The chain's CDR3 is CSVDPTPVIQATQYF. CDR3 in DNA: TGCAGCGTTGACCCAACCCCAGTGATCCAGGCGACCCAGTACTTC.

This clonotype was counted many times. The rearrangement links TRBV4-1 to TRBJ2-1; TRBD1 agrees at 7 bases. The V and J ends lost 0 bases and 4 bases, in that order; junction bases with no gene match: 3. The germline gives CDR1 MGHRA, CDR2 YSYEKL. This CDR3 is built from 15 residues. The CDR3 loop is CASSQDRGRYNEQFF. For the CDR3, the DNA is TGCGCCAGCAGCCAAGATAGGGGGCGATACAATGAGCAGTTCTTC.

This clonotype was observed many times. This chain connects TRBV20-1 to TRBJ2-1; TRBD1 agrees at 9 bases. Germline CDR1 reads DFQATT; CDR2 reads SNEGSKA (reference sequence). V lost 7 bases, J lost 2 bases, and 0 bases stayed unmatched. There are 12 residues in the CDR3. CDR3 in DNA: TGCAGTGGGACAGGGGCCTACAATGAGCAGTTCTTC. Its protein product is CSGTGAYNEQFF.

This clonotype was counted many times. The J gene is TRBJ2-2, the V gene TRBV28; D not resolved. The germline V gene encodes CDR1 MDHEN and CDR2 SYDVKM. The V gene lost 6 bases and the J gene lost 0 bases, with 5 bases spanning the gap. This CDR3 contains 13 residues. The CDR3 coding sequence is TGTGCCAGCAGGGTTCCGAACACCGGGGAGCTGTTTTTT. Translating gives CASRVPNTGELFF. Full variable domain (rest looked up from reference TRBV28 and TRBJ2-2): DVKVTQSSRYLVKRTGEKVFLECVQDMDHENMFWYRQDPGLGLRLIYFSYDVKMKEKGDIPEGYSVSREKKERFSLILESASTNQTSMYLCASRVPNTGELFFGEGSRLTVL.

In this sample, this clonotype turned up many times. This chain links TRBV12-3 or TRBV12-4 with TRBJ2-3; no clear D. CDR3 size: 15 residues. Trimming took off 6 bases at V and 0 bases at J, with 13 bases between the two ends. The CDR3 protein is CASRMTERSTDTQYF. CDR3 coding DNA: TGTGCCAGCAGAATGACCGAAAGAAGCACAGATACGCAGTATTTT.

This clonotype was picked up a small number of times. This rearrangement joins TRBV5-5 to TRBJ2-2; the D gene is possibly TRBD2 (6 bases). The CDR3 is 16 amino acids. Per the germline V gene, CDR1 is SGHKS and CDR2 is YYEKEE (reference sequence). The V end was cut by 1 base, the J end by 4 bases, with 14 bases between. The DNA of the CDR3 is TGTGCCAGCAGCTTGCTGACCGGGAGAAGCACCGGGGAGCTGTTTTTT. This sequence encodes CASSLLTGRSTGELFF.

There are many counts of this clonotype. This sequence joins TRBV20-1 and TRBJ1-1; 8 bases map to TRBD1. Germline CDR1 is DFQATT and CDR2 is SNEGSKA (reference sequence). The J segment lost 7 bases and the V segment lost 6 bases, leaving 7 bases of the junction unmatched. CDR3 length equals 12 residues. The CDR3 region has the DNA TGCAGTGCAAAAGACAGGGGAGGTGAAGCTTTCTTT. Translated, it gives CSAKDRGGEAFF.